Below, 2 T cell receptor beta chains from the same sample are listed, as sequenced in a study of blood T cell repertoires in COVID-19. Clones were read by immunoSEQ multiplex PCR, and TCRdb kept only the in-frame ones, dropping some. The table lists about 87,000 clones, 70% to 85% of them singletons. Sequenced material: peripheral blood. These receptors all come from a woman between 50 and 59 years old with acute or convalescent COVID-19.

This clone has just a few counts. V gene TRBV9 combines with J gene TRBJ1-2; no clear D. Germline V CDR1 and CDR2: SGDLS, YYNGEE. Trimming pared 3 bases from V and 3 bases from J, leaving 18 bases between. The CDR3 totals 16 residues. CDR3 DNA: TGTGCCAGCAGCGCCTCCACGGGCCGAGGGCACTATGGCTACACCTTC. Translated, it gives CASSASTGRGHYGYTF.

The chain employs TRBV6-5 and TRBJ1-1; tentative D call: TRBD1 (6 bases). The V gene's germline CDR1 is MNHEY and CDR2 SVGAGI. This CDR3 is 15 amino acids long. The germline V and J ends were trimmed by 5 bases and 5 bases, with 18 bases remaining between them. Here the CDR3 DNA reads TGTGCCAGCAGTCCCGGACAGTGGCCGGGGACTGAAGCTTTCTTT. Translated, it gives CASSPGQWPGTEAFF.